This T cell receptor (beta chain) was observed in a study of T cell changes during pregnancy in multiple sclerosis. CDR1 and CDR2 from the germline V gene are MGHDK and SYGVNS. Trimming shortened V by 7 bases and J by 4 bases, and 12 bases separated the two germline ends. The length of the CDR3 is 13 residues. Generated by immunoSEQ multiplex PCR, the TCRdb table keeps only in-frame clones and is missing some. Among 25,000 to 30,000 clones, 85% to 95% were seen once, and the ten largest hold more than 0.35%. The chain couples TRBV25-1 to TRBJ2-3; tentatively, D is TRBD2 (6 bases). Sequencing was performed on CD4+ T cells from peripheral blood mononuclear cells, taken after pregnancy. The TCR was taken from a female donor with multiple sclerosis, enrolled in a pregnancy study. DNA for the CDR3: TGTGCCAGCAACGGGAGAGTTCCAGATACGCAGTATTTT. Its protein is CASNGRVPDTQYF.